A single TCR beta chain is shown here with its context. Its specificity is unknown. A read error may account for a junction end that differs from germline. Germline CDR1 SGHNT, CDR2 YYREEE (reference sequence). This CDR3 spans 15 amino acids. This entry is derived from a study of T cell repertoires in cytomegalovirus infection. TCRdb called the reads again in MiXCR, with one record for every CDR3 protein. The sample has 900,000 to 950,000 distinct CDR3 sequences, 31% seen once; the top ten hold around 15%. The chain employs TRBV5-4 and TRBJ2-4, with 9 bases fitting TRBD1. The origin of this receptor is a human donor in good health (CMV status not recorded). Some clones in this sample may be carry-over from other donors' samples. Material: cultured CD8+ T cells from PBMCs, obtained from culture after CMV antigen stimulation. CDR3 residues: CASSETGGWKNIRYF. The CDR3, as DNA: TGTGCCAGCAGCGAAACAGGGGGCTGGAAAAACATTCGGTACTTC.